This T cell receptor (beta chain) was observed in a study of T cells in Graves' hyperthyroidism and ophthalmopathy. Regions amplified from RNA transcripts were the TCR beta CDR3 regions. First-round RT-PCR of the TCR CDR3 relied on the HTBI primer set. TCRdb recomputed calls from the multiplex PCR reads with MiXCR, one row per CDR3 protein. This sample yields around 420,000 distinct CDR3 sequences, of which approximately 14% are seen a single time; about 5% belongs to the top ten. Graves' hyperthyroidism is called stable when ophthalmopathy does not progress within 18 months. The germline V gene has CDR1 SGDLS and CDR2 YYNGEE. This CDR3 region has 13 residues. V lost 0 bases to trimming and J lost 5 bases, with 8 bases between them. There are many counts of this clonotype.

The origin of this receptor is a woman in her late teens or twenties with Graves' hyperthyroidism. This rearrangement joins TRBV9 to TRBJ2-5; the D gene is possibly TRBD2 (6 bases). Specimen: blood. The CDR3 spells CASSVEAGETQYF. CDR3 sequence (DNA): TGTGCCAGCAGCGTAGAGGCGGGGGAGACCCAGTACTTC.